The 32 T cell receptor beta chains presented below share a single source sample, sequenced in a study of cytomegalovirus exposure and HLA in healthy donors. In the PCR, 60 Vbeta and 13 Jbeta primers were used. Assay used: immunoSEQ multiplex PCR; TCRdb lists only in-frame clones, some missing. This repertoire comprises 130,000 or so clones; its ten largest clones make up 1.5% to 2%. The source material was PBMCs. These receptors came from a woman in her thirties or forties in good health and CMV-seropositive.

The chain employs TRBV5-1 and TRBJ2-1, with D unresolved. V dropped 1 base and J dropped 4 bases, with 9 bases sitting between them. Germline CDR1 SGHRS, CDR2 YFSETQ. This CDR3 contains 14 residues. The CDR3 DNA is TGCGCCAGCAGCTTGCCCCCGCGGTACAATGAGCAGTTCTTC. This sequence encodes CASSLPPRYNEQFF.

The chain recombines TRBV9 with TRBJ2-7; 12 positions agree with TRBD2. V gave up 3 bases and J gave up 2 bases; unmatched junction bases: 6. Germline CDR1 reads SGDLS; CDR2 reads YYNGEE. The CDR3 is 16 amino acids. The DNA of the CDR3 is TGTGCCAGCAGCGGAGGACTAGCGGGATCCCCCTACGAGCAGTACTTC. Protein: CASSGGLAGSPYEQYF. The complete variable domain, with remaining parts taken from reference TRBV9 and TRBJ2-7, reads DSGVTQTPKHLITATGQRVTLRCSPRSGDLSVYWYQQSLDQGLQFLIQYYNGEERAKGNILERFSAQQFPDLHSELNLSSLELGDSALYFCASSGGLAGSPYEQYFGPGTRLTVT.

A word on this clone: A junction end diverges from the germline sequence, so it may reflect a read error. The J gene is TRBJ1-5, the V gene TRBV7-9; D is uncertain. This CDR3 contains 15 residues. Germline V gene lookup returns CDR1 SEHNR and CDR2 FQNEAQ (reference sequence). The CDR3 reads CASSSLGSSDQPQHF. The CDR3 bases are TGTGCCAGCAGCTCCTTGGGGAGTAGCGATCAGCCCCAGCATTTT.

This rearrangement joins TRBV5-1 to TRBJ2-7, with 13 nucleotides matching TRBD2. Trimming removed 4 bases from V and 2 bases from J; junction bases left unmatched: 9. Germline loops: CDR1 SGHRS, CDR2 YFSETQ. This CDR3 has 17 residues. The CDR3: CASSRPGLAGSTYEQYF. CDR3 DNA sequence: TGCGCCAGCAGCCGGCCGGGACTAGCGGGGAGTACCTACGAGCAGTACTTC.

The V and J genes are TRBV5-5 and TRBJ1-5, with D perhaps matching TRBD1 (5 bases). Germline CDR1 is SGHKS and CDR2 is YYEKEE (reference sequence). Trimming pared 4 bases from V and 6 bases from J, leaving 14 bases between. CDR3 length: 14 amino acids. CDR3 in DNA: TGTGCCAGCAGCCGATCGGGGGGAATTCAGCCCCAGCATTTT. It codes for CASSRSGGIQPQHF.

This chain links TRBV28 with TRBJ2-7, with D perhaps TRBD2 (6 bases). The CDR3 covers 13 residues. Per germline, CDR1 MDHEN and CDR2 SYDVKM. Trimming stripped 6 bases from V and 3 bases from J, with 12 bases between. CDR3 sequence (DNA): TGTGCCAGCAGACCGGGACTGATCTACGAGCAGTACTTC. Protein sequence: CASRPGLIYEQYF.

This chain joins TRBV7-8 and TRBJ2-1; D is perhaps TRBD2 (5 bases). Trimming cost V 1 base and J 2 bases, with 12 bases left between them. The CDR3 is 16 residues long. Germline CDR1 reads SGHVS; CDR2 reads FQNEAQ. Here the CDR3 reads CASSLDFRETYNEQFF. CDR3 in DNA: TGTGCCAGCAGCTTAGATTTTCGGGAAACCTACAATGAGCAGTTCTTC.

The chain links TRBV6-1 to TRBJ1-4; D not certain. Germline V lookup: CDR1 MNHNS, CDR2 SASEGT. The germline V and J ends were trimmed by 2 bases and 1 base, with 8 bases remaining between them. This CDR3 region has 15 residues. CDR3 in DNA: TGTGCCAGCAGTGAATACGAGGGAACTAATGAAAAACTGTTTTTT. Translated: CASSEYEGTNEKLFF.

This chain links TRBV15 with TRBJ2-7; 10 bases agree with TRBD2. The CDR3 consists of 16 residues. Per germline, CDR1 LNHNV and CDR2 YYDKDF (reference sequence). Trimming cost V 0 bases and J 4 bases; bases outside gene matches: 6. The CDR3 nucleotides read TGTGCCACCAGCAGAGACCCTAGCGGGAGTGGGTACGAGCAGTACTTC. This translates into CATSRDPSGSGYEQYF.

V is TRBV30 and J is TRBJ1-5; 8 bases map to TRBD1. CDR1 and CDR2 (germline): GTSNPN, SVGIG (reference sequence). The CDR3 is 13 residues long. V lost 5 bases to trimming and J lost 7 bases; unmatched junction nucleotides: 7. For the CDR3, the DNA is TGTGCCTGGCATGACAGGGGAGAACAGCCCCAGCATTTT. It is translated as CAWHDRGEQPQHF.

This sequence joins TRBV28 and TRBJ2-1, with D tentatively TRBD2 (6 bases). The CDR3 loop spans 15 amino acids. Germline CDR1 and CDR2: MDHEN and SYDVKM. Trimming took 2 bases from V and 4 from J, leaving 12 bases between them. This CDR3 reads CASSLAGTIYNEQFF. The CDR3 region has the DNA TGTGCCAGCAGTTTAGCGGGGACGATATACAATGAGCAGTTCTTC.

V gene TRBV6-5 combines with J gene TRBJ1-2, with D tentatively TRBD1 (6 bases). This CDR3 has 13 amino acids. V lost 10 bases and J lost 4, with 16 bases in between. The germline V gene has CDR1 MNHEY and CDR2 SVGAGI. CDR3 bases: TGTGCCACCATACCGGGAGGGGGCTATGGCTACACCTTC. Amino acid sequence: CATIPGGGYGYTF.

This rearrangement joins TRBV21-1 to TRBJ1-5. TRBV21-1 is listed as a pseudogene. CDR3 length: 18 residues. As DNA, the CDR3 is TGTGCCAGCGGCCTACACGAGGGGAGGCAGACCCGCAATCAGCCCCAGCATTTT. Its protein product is CASGLHEGRQTRNQPQHF.

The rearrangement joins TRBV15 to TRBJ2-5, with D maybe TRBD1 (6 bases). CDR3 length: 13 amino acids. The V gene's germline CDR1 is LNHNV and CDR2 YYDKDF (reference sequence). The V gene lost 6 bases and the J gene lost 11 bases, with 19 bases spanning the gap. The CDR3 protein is CATSPGRVRGQYF. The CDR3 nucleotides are TGTGCCACCAGTCCCGGACGGGTGAGGGGGCAGTACTTC.

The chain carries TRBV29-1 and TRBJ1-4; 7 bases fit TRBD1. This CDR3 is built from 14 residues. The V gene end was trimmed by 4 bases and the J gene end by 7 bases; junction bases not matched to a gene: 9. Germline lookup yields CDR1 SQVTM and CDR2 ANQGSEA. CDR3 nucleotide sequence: TGCAGCGTTGCGCCGGGACAGCTTAGTGAAAAACTGTTTTTT. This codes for CSVAPGQLSEKLFF.

As DNA, the CDR3 is TGTGCCAGCGGCCAATTCGGAAACACCATATATTTT. Protein: CASGQFGNTIYF. V is TRBV6-5 and J is TRBJ1-3; D is uncertain. The CDR3 is 12 residues long. Germline CDR1 reads MNHEY; CDR2 reads SVGAGI. Trimming took 8 bases from V and 4 from J, leaving 9 bases between them.

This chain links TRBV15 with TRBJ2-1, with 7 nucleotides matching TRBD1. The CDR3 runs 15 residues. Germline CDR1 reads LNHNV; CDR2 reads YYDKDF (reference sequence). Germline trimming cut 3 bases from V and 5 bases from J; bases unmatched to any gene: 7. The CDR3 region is CATSRAKGANNEQFF. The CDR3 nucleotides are TGTGCCACCAGCAGGGCGAAGGGGGCTAACAATGAGCAGTTCTTC.

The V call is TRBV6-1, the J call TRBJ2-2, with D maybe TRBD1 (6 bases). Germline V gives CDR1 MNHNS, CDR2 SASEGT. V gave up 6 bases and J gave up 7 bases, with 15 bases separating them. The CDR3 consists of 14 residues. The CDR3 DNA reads TGTGCCAGCAGAGTAGACCCACAGGGCGGGGAGCTGTTTTTT. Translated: CASRVDPQGGELFF.

CDR3 DNA: TGTGCCAGCAGCTTCGGGCAGGGGGAGTATACCCCCTACGAGCAGTACTTC. Translating gives CASSFGQGEYTPYEQYF. The gene calls are TRBV7-9 and TRBJ2-7, with 7 bases lining up with TRBD1. This CDR3 is 17 amino acids long. Looked up from germline, CDR1 is SEHNR and CDR2 is FQNEAQ (reference sequence). Trimming at V came to 3 bases and at J to 2 bases, leaving 13 bases not matched to a gene.

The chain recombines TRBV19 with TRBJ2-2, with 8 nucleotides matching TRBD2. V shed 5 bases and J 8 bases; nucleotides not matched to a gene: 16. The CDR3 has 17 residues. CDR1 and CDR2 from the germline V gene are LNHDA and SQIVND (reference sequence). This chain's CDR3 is CASSVVLAVLSPGELFF. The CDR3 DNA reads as TGTGCCAGTAGTGTCGTACTAGCGGTCTTATCCCCGGGGGAGCTGTTTTTT.

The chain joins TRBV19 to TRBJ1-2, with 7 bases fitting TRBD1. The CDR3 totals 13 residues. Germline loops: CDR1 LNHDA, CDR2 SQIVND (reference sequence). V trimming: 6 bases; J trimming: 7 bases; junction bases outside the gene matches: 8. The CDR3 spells CASSLSRGTGYTF. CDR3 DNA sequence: TGTGCCAGTAGCTTGAGCAGGGGGACTGGCTACACCTTC.

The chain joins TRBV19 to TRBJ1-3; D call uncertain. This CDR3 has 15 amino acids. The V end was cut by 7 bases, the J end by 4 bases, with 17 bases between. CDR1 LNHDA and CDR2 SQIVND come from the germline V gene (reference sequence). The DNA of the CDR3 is TGTGCCAGTACCCCTCATCGGAGTGGAGGAAACACCATATATTTT. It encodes CASTPHRSGGNTIYF.

As DNA, the CDR3 is TGTGCCAGCAGCCCCACAAGCCCGGAGGGCGGGGCAGATACGCAGTATTTT. It encodes CASSPTSPEGGADTQYF. The chain combines TRBV4-2 with TRBJ2-3; D may be TRBD2 (6 bases). The CDR3 has 17 amino acids. The germline V gene has CDR1 LGHNA and CDR2 YNFKEQ. The germline V and J ends were trimmed by 4 bases and 4 bases, with 21 bases remaining between them.

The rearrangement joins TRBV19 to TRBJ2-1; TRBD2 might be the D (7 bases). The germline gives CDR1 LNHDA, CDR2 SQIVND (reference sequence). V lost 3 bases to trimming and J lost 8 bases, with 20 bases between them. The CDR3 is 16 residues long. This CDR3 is CASSMPGGAQFDEQFF. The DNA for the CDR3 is TGTGCCAGTAGTATGCCGGGGGGCGCTCAATTCGATGAGCAGTTCTTC.

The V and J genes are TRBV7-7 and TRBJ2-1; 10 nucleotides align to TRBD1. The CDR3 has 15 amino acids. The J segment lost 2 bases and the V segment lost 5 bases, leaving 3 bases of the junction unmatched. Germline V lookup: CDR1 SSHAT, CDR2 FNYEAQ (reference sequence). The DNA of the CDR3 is TGTGCCAGCAGCGAGGGACAGGGGCCCTACAATGAGCAGTTCTTC. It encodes CASSEGQGPYNEQFF.

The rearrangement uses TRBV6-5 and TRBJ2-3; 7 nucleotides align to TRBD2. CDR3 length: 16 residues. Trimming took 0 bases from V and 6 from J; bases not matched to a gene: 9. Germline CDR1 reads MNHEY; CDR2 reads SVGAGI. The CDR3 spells CASSYSAGDLRDTQYF. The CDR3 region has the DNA TGTGCCAGCAGTTACTCGGCGGGAGATCTTAGGGATACGCAGTATTTT.

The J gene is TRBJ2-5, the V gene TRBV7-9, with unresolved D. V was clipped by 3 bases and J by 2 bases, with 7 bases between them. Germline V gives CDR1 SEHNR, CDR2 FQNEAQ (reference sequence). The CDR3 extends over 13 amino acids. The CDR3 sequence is CASSLRPQETQYF. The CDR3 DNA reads TGTGCCAGCAGCTTGCGGCCGCAAGAGACCCAGTACTTC.

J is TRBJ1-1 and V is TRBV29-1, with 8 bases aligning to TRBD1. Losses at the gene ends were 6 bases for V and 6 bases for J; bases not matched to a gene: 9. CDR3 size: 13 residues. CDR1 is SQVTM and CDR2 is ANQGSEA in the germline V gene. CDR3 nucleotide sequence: TGCAGCGTCCTGGTTACAGGGGGTTCTGAAGCTTTCTTT. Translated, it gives CSVLVTGGSEAFF.

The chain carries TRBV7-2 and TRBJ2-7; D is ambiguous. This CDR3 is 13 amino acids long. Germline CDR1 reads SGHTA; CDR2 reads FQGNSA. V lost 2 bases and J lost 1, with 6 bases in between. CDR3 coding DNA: TGTGCCAGCAGCTTATACAGTTCCTACGAGCAGTACTTC. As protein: CASSLYSSYEQYF.

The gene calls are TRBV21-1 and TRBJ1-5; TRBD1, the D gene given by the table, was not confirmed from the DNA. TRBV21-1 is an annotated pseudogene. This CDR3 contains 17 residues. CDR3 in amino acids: CASSKEGTGDSNQPQHF. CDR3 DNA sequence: TGTGCCAGCAGCAAAGAGGGAACAGGGGATAGCAATCAGCCCCAGCATTTT.

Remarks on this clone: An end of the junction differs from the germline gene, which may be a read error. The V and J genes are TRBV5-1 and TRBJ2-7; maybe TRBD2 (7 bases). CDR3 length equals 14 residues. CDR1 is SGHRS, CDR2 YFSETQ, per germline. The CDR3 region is CASSLGRGTYERYF. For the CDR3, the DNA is TGCGCCAGCAGCTTGGGGCGGGGGACATACGAGCGGTACTTC.

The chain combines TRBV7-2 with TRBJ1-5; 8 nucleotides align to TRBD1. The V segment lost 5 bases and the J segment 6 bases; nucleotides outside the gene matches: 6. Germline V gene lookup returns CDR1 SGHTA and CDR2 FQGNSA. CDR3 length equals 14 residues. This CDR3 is CASSLQGVSQPQHF. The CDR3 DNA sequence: TGTGCCAGCAGCCTACAGGGGGTCAGTCAGCCCCAGCATTTT.